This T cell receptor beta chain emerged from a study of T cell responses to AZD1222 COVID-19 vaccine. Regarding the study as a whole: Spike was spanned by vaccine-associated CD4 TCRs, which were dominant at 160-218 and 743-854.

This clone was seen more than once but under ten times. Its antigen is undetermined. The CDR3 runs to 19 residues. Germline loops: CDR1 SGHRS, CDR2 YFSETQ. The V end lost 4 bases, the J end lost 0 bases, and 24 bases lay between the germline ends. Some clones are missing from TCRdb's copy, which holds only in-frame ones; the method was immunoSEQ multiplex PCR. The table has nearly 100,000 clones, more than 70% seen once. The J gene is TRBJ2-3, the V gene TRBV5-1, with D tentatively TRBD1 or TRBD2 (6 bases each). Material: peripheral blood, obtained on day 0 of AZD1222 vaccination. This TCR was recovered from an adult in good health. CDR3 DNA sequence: TGCGCCAGCAGCCGCACTGCAGCTTCGGGGGCTACTAGCACAGATACGCAGTATTTT. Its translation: CASSRTAASGATSTDTQYF.